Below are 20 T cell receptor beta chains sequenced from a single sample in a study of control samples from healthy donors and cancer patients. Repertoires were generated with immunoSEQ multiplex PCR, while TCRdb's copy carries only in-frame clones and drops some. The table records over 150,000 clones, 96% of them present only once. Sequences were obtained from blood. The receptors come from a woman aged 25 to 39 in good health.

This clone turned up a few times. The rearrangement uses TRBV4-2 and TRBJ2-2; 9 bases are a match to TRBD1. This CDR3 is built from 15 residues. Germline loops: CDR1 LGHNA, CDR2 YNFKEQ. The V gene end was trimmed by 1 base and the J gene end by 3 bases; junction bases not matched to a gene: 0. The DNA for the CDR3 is TGTGCCAGCAGCCAAGGACAGGGGGACACCGGGGAGCTGTTTTTT. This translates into CASSQGQGDTGELFF.

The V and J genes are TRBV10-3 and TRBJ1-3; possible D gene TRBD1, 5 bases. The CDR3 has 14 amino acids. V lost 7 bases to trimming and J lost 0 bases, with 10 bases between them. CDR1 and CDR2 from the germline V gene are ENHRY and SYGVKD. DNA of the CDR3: TGTGCCATCACCGAGGACAACTCTGGAAACACCATATATTTT. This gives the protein CAITEDNSGNTIYF.

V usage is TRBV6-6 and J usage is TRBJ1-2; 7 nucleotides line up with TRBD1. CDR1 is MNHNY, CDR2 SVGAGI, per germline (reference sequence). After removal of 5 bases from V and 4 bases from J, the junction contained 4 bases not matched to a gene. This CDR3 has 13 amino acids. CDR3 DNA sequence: TGTGCCAGCAGTATCCGGACAGGCTATGGCTACACCTTC. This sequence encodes CASSIRTGYGYTF.

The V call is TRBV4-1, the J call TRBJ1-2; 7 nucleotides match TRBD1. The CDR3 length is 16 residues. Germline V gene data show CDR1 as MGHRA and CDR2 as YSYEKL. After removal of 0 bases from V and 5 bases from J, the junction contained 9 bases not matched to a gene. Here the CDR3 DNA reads TGCGCCAGCAGCCAAGATCTGGCAGGGGGAGGGTATGGCTACACCTTC. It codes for CASSQDLAGGGYGYTF.

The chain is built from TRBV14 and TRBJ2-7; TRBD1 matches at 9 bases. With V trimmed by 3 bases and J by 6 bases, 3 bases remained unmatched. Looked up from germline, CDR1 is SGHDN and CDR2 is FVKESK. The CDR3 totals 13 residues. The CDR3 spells CASSQTGGSEQYF. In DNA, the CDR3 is TGTGCCAGCAGCCAGACAGGGGGTTCCGAGCAGTACTTC.

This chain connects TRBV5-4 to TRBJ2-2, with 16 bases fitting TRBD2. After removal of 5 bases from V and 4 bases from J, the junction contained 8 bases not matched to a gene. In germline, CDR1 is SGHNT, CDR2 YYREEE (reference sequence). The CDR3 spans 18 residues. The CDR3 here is CASSLPGLAGGPTGELFF. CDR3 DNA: TGTGCCAGCAGTTTGCCGGGACTAGCGGGGGGGCCCACCGGGGAGCTGTTTTTT.

DNA of the CDR3: TGTGCCAGCTCACCCCGCCCGGGAGGGAGCGGGAGCTACAATGAGCAGTTCTTC. Protein: CASSPRPGGSGSYNEQFF. V gene TRBV18 combines with J gene TRBJ2-1, with 8 bases aligning to TRBD2. With V trimmed by 3 bases and J by 3 bases, 13 bases remained unmatched. CDR3 length: 18 amino acids. Per the germline V gene, CDR1 is KGHSH and CDR2 is LQKENI.

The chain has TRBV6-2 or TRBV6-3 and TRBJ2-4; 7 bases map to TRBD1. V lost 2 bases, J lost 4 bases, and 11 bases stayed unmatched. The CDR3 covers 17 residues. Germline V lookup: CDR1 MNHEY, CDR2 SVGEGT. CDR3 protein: CASSYLTIDRAKNIQYF. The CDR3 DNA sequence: TGTGCCAGCAGTTACCTCACGATAGACAGGGCGAAAAACATTCAGTACTTC.

The CDR3 loop reads CASSHRRAVEAFF. The CDR3 DNA is TGTGCCAGCAGCCACCGACGGGCAGTCGAAGCTTTCTTT. The chain uses TRBV7-2 and TRBJ1-1; no reliable D call. This CDR3 contains 13 residues. Trimming stripped 5 bases from V and 8 bases from J, with 15 bases between. Germline V gene lookup returns CDR1 SGHTA and CDR2 FQGNSA.

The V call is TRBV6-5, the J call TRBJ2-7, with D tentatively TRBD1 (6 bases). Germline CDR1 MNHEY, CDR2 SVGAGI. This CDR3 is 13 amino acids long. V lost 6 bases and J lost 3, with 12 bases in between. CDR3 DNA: TGTGCCAGCAGCCCCAGGGGAAACTACGAGCAGTACTTC. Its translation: CASSPRGNYEQYF.

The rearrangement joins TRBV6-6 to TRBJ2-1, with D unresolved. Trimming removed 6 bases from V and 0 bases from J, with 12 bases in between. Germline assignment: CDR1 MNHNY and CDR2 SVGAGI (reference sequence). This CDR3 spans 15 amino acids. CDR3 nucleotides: TGTGCCAGCAGCTACGACGGTAGCTCCTACAATGAGCAGTTCTTC. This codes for CASSYDGSSYNEQFF.

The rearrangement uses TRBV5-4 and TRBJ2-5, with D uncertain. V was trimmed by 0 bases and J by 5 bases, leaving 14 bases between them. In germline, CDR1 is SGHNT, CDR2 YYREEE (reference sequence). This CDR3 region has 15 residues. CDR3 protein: CASSLEGPLGETQYF. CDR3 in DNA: TGTGCCAGCAGCTTGGAAGGACCCCTGGGGGAGACCCAGTACTTC.

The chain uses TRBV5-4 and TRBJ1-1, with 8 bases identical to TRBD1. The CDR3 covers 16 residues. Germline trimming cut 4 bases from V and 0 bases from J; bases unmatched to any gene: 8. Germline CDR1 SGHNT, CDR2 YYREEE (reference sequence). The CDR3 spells CASSNPTGQVNTEAFF. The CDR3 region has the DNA TGTGCCAGCAGCAACCCAACGGGACAGGTGAACACTGAAGCTTTCTTT.

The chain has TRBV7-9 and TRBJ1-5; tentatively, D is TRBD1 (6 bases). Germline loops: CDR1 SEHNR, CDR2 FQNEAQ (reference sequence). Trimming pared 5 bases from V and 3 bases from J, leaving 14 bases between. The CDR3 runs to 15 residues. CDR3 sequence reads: CASSRGEGDNQPQHF. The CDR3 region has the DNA TGTGCCAGCAGCCGAGGGGAGGGGGACAATCAGCCCCAGCATTTT.

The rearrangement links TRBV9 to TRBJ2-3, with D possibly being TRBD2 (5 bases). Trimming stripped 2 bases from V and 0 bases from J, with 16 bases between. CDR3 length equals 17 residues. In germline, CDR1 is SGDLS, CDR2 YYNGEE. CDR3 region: CASSVFASGVSTDTQYF. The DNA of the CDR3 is TGTGCCAGCAGCGTCTTTGCCAGCGGAGTTAGCACAGATACGCAGTATTTT.

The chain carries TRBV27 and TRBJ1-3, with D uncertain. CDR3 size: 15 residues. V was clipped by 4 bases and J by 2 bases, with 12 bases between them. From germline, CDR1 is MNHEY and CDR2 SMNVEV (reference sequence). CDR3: CASSSFTGTGNTIYF. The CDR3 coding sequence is TGTGCCAGCAGTTCTTTTACGGGTACTGGAAACACCATATATTTT.

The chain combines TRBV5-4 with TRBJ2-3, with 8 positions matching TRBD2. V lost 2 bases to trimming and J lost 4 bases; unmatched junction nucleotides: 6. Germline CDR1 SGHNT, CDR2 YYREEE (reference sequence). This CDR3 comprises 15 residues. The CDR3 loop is CASSFRGGSADTQYF. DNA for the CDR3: TGTGCCAGCAGCTTCCGGGGGGGTTCCGCAGATACGCAGTATTTT.

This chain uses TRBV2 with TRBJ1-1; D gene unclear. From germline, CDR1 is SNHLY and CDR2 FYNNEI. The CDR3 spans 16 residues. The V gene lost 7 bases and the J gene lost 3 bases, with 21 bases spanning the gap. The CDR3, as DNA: TGTGCCAGCACGAGCCAAGGCCCCGGCGGCCACACTGAAGCTTTCTTT. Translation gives CASTSQGPGGHTEAFF.

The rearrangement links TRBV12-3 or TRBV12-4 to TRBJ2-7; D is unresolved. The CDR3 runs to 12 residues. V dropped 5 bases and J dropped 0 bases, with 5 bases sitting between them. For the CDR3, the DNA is TGTGCCAGCAGTCTCCGCTCCTACGAGCAGTACTTC. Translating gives CASSLRSYEQYF.

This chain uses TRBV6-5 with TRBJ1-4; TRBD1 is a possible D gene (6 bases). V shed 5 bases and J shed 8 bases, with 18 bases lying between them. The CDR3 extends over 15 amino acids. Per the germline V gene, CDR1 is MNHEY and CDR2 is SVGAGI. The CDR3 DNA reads TGTGCCAGCAGTAGTTCTCCAGGGGTCTGGGAAAAACTGTTTTTT. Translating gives CASSSSPGVWEKLFF.